These T cell receptor beta chains were read from a single sample in a study of OX40 agonist ivuxolimab in advanced cancers. Clones were read by immunoSEQ multiplex PCR, and TCRdb kept only the in-frame ones, dropping some. Among roughly 93,000 clones listed, about 80% were seen once. The sample consisted of CD4+ or CD8+ T cells sorted from blood, taken in a trial of the OX40 agonist ivuxolimab. The receptors here all came from an adult with an advanced solid tumor such as melanoma, head and neck, liver or kidney cancer. Both conserved end residues are part of each CDR3. D genes are given only for firm matches. For some rows the clone size is stated as once, few or many, or as a class when expanded; others skip it.

d_gene	v_gene	j_gene	len	abundance	CDR3nt	CDR3aa
.	TRBV30	TRBJ1-1	16	.	TGTGCCTGGAGTGTACGGGGTAGGGGTGCATACACTGAAGCTTTCTTT	CAWSVRGRGAYTEAFF
TRBD2	TRBV9	TRBJ2-3	18	.	TGTGCCAGCAGCGTGCGGACTAGCGGGGGGTCAAGCACAGATACGCAGTATTTT	CASSVRTSGGSSTDTQYF
.	TRBV6-1	TRBJ1-3	14	.	TGTGCCAGCAGTGTACAGGGCTCTGGAAACACCATATATTTT	CASSVQGSGNTIYF
.	TRBV5-6	TRBJ2-1	17	.	TGTGCCAGCAGCTTGGCCGCAGGGAGGCGCTCCTACAATGAGCAGTTCTTC	CASSLAAGRRSYNEQFF
.	TRBV30	TRBJ2-1	12	.	TGTGCCTGGAGTGCCCGGTTAAATGAGCAGTTCTTC	CAWSARLNEQFF
.	TRBV7-8	TRBJ1-1	14	.	TGTGCCAGCAGCATCAGGGATCGGAACACTGAAGCTTTCTTT	CASSIRDRNTEAFF
.	TRBV6-6	TRBJ2-7	14	.	TGTGCCAGCAAGCCGGGGGGGGACAGGGTCGAGCAGTACTTC	CASKPGGDRVEQYF
TRBD1	TRBV11-2	TRBJ1-2	14	.	TGTGCCAGCAGCTTAGTGCAGGGGGGCTATGGCTACACCTTC	CASSLVQGGYGYTF
TRBD1	TRBV7-2	TRBJ1-5	18	.	TGTGCCAGCAGTCCCCGTGACCCGGGACAGGGGCACAATCAGCCCCAGCATTTT	CASSPRDPGQGHNQPQHF
.	TRBV5-1	TRBJ1-1	14	.	TGCGCCAGCAGCCTCAAGGACAGAAACACTGAAGCTTTCTTT	CASSLKDRNTEAFF
.	TRBV10-1	TRBJ2-4	14	.	TGCGCCAGACTCGCCGCTAGGGCCAAAAACATTCAGTACTTC	CARLAARAKNIQYF
TRBD2	TRBV27	TRBJ2-1	16	.	TGTGCCAGCAGTTTCCAGAATTATAGGGGAGGGCTCGAGCAGTTCTTC	CASSFQNYRGGLEQFF
.	TRBV1	TRBJ1-2	16	once	TGCACCAGCAGGATAGATAGTGTGCGAAAGACCTATGGCTACACCTTC	CTSRIDSVRKTYGYTF
.	TRBV5-6	TRBJ2-7	12	.	TGTGCCAGCAGCACCGACGGGGAAAAACGGTACTTC	CASSTDGEKRYF
.	TRBV7-2	TRBJ2-1	12	.	TGTGCCAGCAGCTTAGAGAGGGGTGAGCAGTTCTTC	CASSLERGEQFF
.	TRBV4-3	TRBJ2-1	15	.	TGCGCCAGCAGCCCCGAAGCCCCCGATTACAATGAGCAGTTCTTC	CASSPEAPDYNEQFF
.	TRBV27	TRBJ2-4	11	.	TGTGCCAGCAGTTTGTCGGGAATTCAGTACTTC	CASSLSGIQYF
TRBD1	TRBV6-5	TRBJ2-7	14	.	TGTGCCAGCAGTTACTACAGGGGGGACTACGAGCAGTACTTC	CASSYYRGDYEQYF
.	TRBV25-1	TRBJ2-2	14	.	TGTGCCAGCAGTAGACAGGGAGGCACCGGGGAGCTGTTTTTT	CASSRQGGTGELFF
.	TRBV5-1	TRBJ2-1	15	.	TGCGCCAGCAGCTTGGCAGGGGAAGCCTACAATGAGCAGTTCTTC	CASSLAGEAYNEQFF
TRBD2	TRBV9	TRBJ2-1	14	.	TGTGCCAGCAGCGGAACTAGCGGGAGAAATGAGCAGTTCTTC	CASSGTSGRNEQFF
TRBD1	TRBV30	TRBJ1-5	14	many	TGTGCCTGGAGTGCGGACAGGGCGCAGAGGCCCCAGCATTTT	CAWSADRAQRPQHF
.	TRBV4-1	TRBJ2-7	13	.	TGCGCCAGCAGCCAGGGTATTGGCTACGAGCAGTACTTC	CASSQGIGYEQYF
.	TRBV21-1	TRBJ1-2	14	.	TGTGCCAGCAGCAAAGATAGAGGCACCTATGGCTACACCTTC	CASSKDRGTYGYTF
TRBD1	TRBV9	TRBJ2-7	15	.	TGTGCCAGCAGCTTTCGGGACAGTCCTACCTACGAGCAGTACTTC	CASSFRDSPTYEQYF
TRBD1	TRBV7-9	TRBJ1-6	16	.	TGTGCCAGCAGCTCTAGACAGGGAGGGAATAATTCACCCCTCCACTTT	CASSSRQGGNNSPLHF
.	TRBV15	TRBJ1-5	15	few	TGTGCCACCAGCAGAGATATTGGGGTAGGTCAGCCCCAGCATTTT	CATSRDIGVGQPQHF
TRBD2	TRBV4-1	TRBJ2-3	21	.	TGCGCCAGCAGCCAAGATAAGAACGCAGCGGGAGGTAATTTCGGCACAGATACGCAGTATTTT	CASSQDKNAAGGNFGTDTQYF
TRBD1	TRBV19	TRBJ2-7	18	.	TGTGCCAGTAGTCTACGGCAAGCGGTCACCGGGACAGGGGGTGAGCAGTACTTC	CASSLRQAVTGTGGEQYF
.	TRBV20-1	TRBJ2-2	11	.	TGCAGTGCTAGTGGGTCCGGGGAGCTGTTTTTT	CSASGSGELFF
.	TRBV4-3	TRBJ2-3	15	.	TGCGCCAGCAGCCAGTCAGGTATTAGCACAGATACGCAGTATTTT	CASSQSGISTDTQYF
TRBD1	TRBV5-1	TRBJ1-1	15	.	TGCGCCAGCAGCGGGGCCGGGACAGTAAACACTGAAGCTTTCTTT	CASSGAGTVNTEAFF
.	TRBV5-1	TRBJ2-3	15	few	TGCGCCAGCAGCGCGGCTAGCGCCCTCACAGATACGCAGTATTTT	CASSAASALTDTQYF